This is a list of T cell receptor beta chains from one sample in a study of blood T cells in healthy people across ages. MiXCR, run by TCRdb on the 5' RACE reads, gives a single entry per CDR3 protein. Of 450,000 to 700,000 distinct CDR3 sequences in the sample, 25% to 30% were seen once. Sequenced material: blood. Receptors were obtained from a woman in her 70s in good health. Each CDR3 is given with its conserved first and last residue. A D gene is named only where the DNA matches it firmly. A row's size may be missing; if present it is once, few, many or a size class.

J | D | V | size | DNA | CDR3
TRBJ1-1 | TRBD1 | TRBV5-1 | few | TGCGCCAGCAGCTTGACACCGGGACAGGGGGTTGACACTGAAGCTTTCTTT | CASSLTPGQGVDTEAFF
TRBJ1-1 | NA | TRBV27 | NA | TGTGCCAGCAGTCCTGCGGGGGGGTGGCAAACTGAAGCTTTCTTT | CASSPAGGWQTEAFF
TRBJ2-6 | NA | TRBV5-1 | many | TGCGCCAGCAGGGACACTGGGGCCAACGTCCTGACTTTC | CASRDTGANVLTF
TRBJ1-5 | NA | TRBV7-9 | NA | TGTGCCAGCAGTCCCAGGGAGGGGCCCCAGCATTTT | CASSPREGPQHF
TRBJ2-1 | NA | TRBV7-2 | NA | TGTGCCAGCAGCTTAGTCAGACATGAGCAGTTCTTC | CASSLVRHEQFF
TRBJ2-7 | NA | TRBV7-8 | few | TGTGCCAGCAGCTTAGGGACACTCTCCTACGAGCAGTACTTC | CASSLGTLSYEQYF
TRBJ2-3 | NA | TRBV20-1 | NA | TGCAGTGCTAGATGCCCCTTCCCCCGGGCGTATAGCCGAGTTAGGTATACGCAGTATTTT | CSARCPFPRAYSRVRYTQYF
TRBJ2-1 | NA | TRBV18 | few | TGTGCCAGCTCATATACGTCGGATGAGCAGTTCTTC | CASSYTSDEQFF
TRBJ1-5 | NA | TRBV3-1 | once | TGTGCCAGCAGCCAGAAAGAGGAGGGACCATATAGCAATCAGCCCCAGCATTTT | CASSQKEEGPYSNQPQHF
TRBJ2-7 | NA | TRBV20-1 | NA | TGCAGTGCTAGTAGGCCTTTTATATACGAGCAGTACTTC | CSASRPFIYEQYF
TRBJ2-4 | NA | TRBV5-5 | once | TGTGCCAGCAGCTTCGGGGGAAGGAACATTCAGTACTTC | CASSFGGRNIQYF
TRBJ2-1 | NA | TRBV7-2 | NA | TGTGCCAGCAGCCCAGGGGGGACTGCCAATGAGCAGTTCTTC | CASSPGGTANEQFF
TRBJ1-2 | NA | TRBV3-1 | NA | TGTGCCAGCAGCCAAGGCTGGGGGCGAGGGGGCTACACCTTC | CASSQGWGRGGYTF
TRBJ1-1 | TRBD1 | TRBV5-1 | NA | TGCGCCAGCAGCTTGGGGACAGGGGGCGTGGGGAACACTGAAGCTTTCTTT | CASSLGTGGVGNTEAFF
TRBJ1-4 | NA | TRBV5-6 | many | TGTGCCAGCAGCTTGGCCGGGTTTAATGAAAAACTGTTTTTT | CASSLAGFNEKLFF
TRBJ1-3 | NA | TRBV7-8 | few | TGTGCCAGCAGCTTCTCAACTACTGGAAACACCATATATTTT | CASSFSTTGNTIYF
TRBJ2-7 | NA | TRBV29-1 | few | TGCAGCGTTGAAAAGGCTCCTTCCTCTGGAGCCCAGTACTTC | CSVEKAPSSGAQYF
TRBJ1-2 | NA | TRBV7-2 | NA | TGTGCCAGCAGCTTAGATGGTGGGTGGCACTACACCTTC | CASSLDGGWHYTF
TRBJ2-5 | NA | TRBV7-2 | NA | TGTGCCAGCAGCTCCGATTTATGGATTTTAGAGACCCAGTACTTC | CASSSDLWILETQYF
TRBJ1-1 | NA | TRBV29-1 | few | TGCAGCATTGCCAGGGGCCCGAACACTGAAGCTTTCTTT | CSIARGPNTEAFF
TRBJ2-2 | NA | TRBV6-6 | NA | TGTGCCAGCAGTTACAGGGCCCAAGCCACCGGGGAGCTGTTTTTT | CASSYRAQATGELFF
TRBJ2-3 | TRBD2 | TRBV10-3 | NA | TGTGCCATCAGTGAGCTCTTAGCGGGGGGGCCCACAGATACGCAGTATTTT | CAISELLAGGPTDTQYF
TRBJ2-5 | TRBD1 | TRBV20-1 | NA | TGCAGTGCTGGACCATCGGGACAGGACCCCTCCCCGAGGAAGACCCAGTACTTC | CSAGPSGQDPSPRKTQYF
TRBJ1-1 | TRBD1 | TRBV4-3 | few | TGCGCCAGCAGCCAGCCCGGGACAGGGGGCGGAAGCACTGAAGCTTTCTTT | CASSQPGTGGGSTEAFF
TRBJ1-1 | NA | TRBV12-3/TRBV12-4 | NA | TGTGCCAGCAGTTCAAGGACAGTTGAAGCTTTCTTT | CASSSRTVEAFF
TRBJ2-1 | TRBD2 | TRBV11-2 | NA | TGTGCCAGCAGCTGGACTAGCGGGGGGGCCCTCTACAATGAGCAGTTCTTC | CASSWTSGGALYNEQFF
TRBJ2-3 | NA | TRBV13 | NA | TGTGCCAGCAGCTTAACGGGTCTCTCTGGAGATACGCAGTGTTTT | CASSLTGLSGDTQCF
TRBJ1-2 | NA | TRBV6-6 | NA | TGTGCCAGCCACCACCCCAGGCACTATGGCAACACCTTC | CASHHPRHYGNTF
TRBJ2-4 | TRBD1 | TRBV5-1 | few | TGCGCCAGCAGCTTGGCCCAGGCAGGGGGCTCGAACATTCAGTACTTC | CASSLAQAGGSNIQYF
TRBJ2-7 | NA | TRBV7-6 | NA | TGTGCCAGCAGCGCTCGGACTGGGGGCGAGCAGTACTTC | CASSARTGGEQYF
TRBJ2-2 | NA | TRBV6-1 | few | TGTGCCAGCACTCCTAGGAAGGCTCCGAACACCGGGGAGCTGTTTTTT | CASTPRKAPNTGELFF
TRBJ2-5 | TRBD2 | TRBV6-2/TRBV6-3 | NA | TGTGCCAGCAGTTCCCGCACTAGCGGGGGGACCTCCCAAGAGACCCAGTACTTC | CASSSRTSGGTSQETQYF
TRBJ1-1 | NA | TRBV20-1 | NA | TGCAGTGCTAGAGGATTGGAAGAGATCGAACGGACTGAAGCTTTCTTT | CSARGLEEIERTEAFF
TRBJ2-5 | NA | TRBV5-1 | few | TGCGCCAGCAGCTTGGGGGCGACTAGCCAAGAGACCCAGTACTTC | CASSLGATSQETQYF
TRBJ1-1 | TRBD1 | TRBV5-1 | few | TGCGCCAGCAGCTTGGGACAGGGTTATGACACTGAAGCTTTCTTT | CASSLGQGYDTEAFF
TRBJ2-5 | TRBD2 | TRBV7-2 | NA | TGTGCCAGCAGCTTACAGCGGGGAGAGGGAGAGACCCAGTACTTC | CASSLQRGEGETQYF
TRBJ2-3 | NA | TRBV27 | many | TGTGCCAGCAATTGGGGCGGATTCACAGATACGCAGTATTTT | CASNWGGFTDTQYF
TRBJ1-4 | TRBD1 | TRBV12-3/TRBV12-4 | NA | TGTGCCAGCAGCCGGCGGGGACAGGGGTCGGAACTGTTTTTT | CASSRRGQGSELFF
TRBJ1-3 | TRBD1 | TRBV27 | few | TGTGCCAGCAGTCCAGGACAGGCCTTCTCTGGAAACACCATATATTTT | CASSPGQAFSGNTIYF
TRBJ2-7 | NA | TRBV5-6 | few | TGTGCCAGCAGCTTTATGGGGTCGGGGAACGAGCAGTACTTC | CASSFMGSGNEQYF
TRBJ1-2 | TRBD1 | TRBV5-1 | NA | TGCGCCAGCAGCCCAGGGGGACAGACGCGCTATGGCTACACCTTC | CASSPGGQTRYGYTF
TRBJ2-2 | TRBD1 | TRBV6-1 | few | TGTGCCAGCAGAGAGATCGACCGAGTTGTGGGGACAGGGGGCTATAGGATGGCCGGGGAGCTGTTTTTT | CASREIDRVVGTGGYRMAGELFF
TRBJ1-2 | NA | TRBV6-6 | NA | TGTGCCAGCAGTTACAATCGGGGGAACTATGGCTACACCTTC | CASSYNRGNYGYTF
TRBJ2-5 | NA | TRBV6-1 | NA | TGTGCCAGCAGTGAGTGGGCCCAGTACTTC | CASSEWAQYF
TRBJ1-1 | NA | TRBV7-9 | NA | TGTGCCAGCAGCTTAGGTACCCTTCCCACTGAAGCTTTCTTT | CASSLGTLPTEAFF
TRBJ2-3 | TRBD2 | TRBV6-1 | few | TGTGCCAGCAGTGAGTTCATCCCGGGGGGTCACACAGATACGCAGTATTTT | CASSEFIPGGHTDTQYF